The 2 T cell receptor beta chains listed next were all sequenced from one sample in a study of CD8+ T cells in alopecia areata. Once RNA had been extracted, it was reverse transcribed into cDNA to act as the sequencing template. Method: immunoSEQ multiplex PCR; TCRdb's copy keeps in-frame clones and lacks some. Altogether hundreds of thousands of clones are present, around 64% being singletons, with the ten largest covering 0.93%. This sample's treatment: oral pan-JAK inhibitor, 5-10 mg twice daily. Sequencing was performed on CD4+ T cells sorted from blood, taken around week 54, from a patient treated with tofacitinib. All receptors derive from a human donor with alopecia areata.

This clone has only a few counts. The chain couples TRBV4-3 to TRBJ1-1; the D gene is possibly TRBD1 (5 bases). From germline, CDR1 is LGHNA and CDR2 YSLEER. V was shortened by 0 bases and J by 5 bases, with 10 bases between the two germline ends. This CDR3 is built from 14 residues. The DNA of the CDR3 is TGCGCCAGCAGCCAAGATACCCGGGGGACTGAAGCTTTCTTT. Translating gives CASSQDTRGTEAFF.

This rearrangement joins TRBV6-5 to TRBJ2-1; 9 positions match TRBD1. J gave up 5 bases and V 4 bases, and 9 bases lay outside the gene matches. Germline V lookup: CDR1 MNHEY, CDR2 SVGAGI. The CDR3 totals 16 residues. The CDR3 DNA is TGTGCCAGCAGTTCGATCGGGACAGGGTACGACAATGAGCAGTTCTTC. The encoded protein is CASSSIGTGYDNEQFF.